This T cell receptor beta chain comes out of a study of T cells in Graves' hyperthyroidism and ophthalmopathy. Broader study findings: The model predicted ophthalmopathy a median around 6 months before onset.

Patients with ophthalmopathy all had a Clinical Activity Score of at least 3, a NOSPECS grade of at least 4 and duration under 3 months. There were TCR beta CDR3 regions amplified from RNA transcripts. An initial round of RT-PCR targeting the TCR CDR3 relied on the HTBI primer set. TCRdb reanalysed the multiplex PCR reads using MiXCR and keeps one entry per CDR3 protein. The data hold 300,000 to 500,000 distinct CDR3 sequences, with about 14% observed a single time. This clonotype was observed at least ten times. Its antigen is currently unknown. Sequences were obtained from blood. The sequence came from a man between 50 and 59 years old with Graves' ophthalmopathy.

The CDR3 nucleotides are TGTGCCTGGAATAACGAATTGCCGGGACAACAGTTCTTC. Protein: CAWNNELPGQQFF. This rearrangement joins TRBV30 to TRBJ2-1; tentative D call: TRBD1 (6 bases). Germline V gene lookup returns CDR1 GTSNPN and CDR2 SVGIG (reference sequence). Trimming took off 4 bases at V and 13 bases at J, with 20 bases between the two ends. The CDR3 covers 13 residues.